Listed here is a single T cell receptor (beta chain). This CDR3 has 15 amino acids. Looked up from germline, CDR1 is SGHRS and CDR2 is YFSETQ. V gave up 4 bases and J gave up 10 bases; unmatched junction bases: 13. TCRdb's copy holds only in-frame clones and misses some; the assay was immunoSEQ multiplex PCR. The sample lists 78,000 or so clones, 80% to 95% occurring once. These data belong to a study of OX40 agonist ivuxolimab in advanced cancers. The rearrangement joins TRBV5-1 to TRBJ2-1; 8 bases are a match to TRBD2. The specimen comprised CD4+ or CD8+ T cells sorted from blood, sampled in a trial of the OX40 agonist ivuxolimab. The source of this sequence is an adult with an advanced solid tumor such as melanoma, head and neck, liver or kidney cancer. DNA of the CDR3: TGCGCCAGCAGCCCCGAGGGCGGGAGGATGCAAGAGCAGTTCTTC. This translates into CASSPEGGRMQEQFF.